These T cell receptor beta chains were read from a single sample in a study of cytomegalovirus exposure and HLA in healthy donors. TCRdb's table, derived via immunoSEQ multiplex PCR, lists solely in-frame clones and lacks some. The sample has about 130,000 clones, 75% to 85% seen once; the top ten hold 2% to 2.5%. The source material was PBMCs. The receptors shown here come from a man aged 18 to 30 in good health and CMV-seronegative. The CDR3 runs from the conserved cysteine through the conserved F or W. Fields, in order: clone size, V gene, D gene, J gene, CDR3 length, CDR3 DNA, CDR3 protein. A D gene is named only where the DNA matches it firmly. Clone size appears in some rows only: once, few, many, or a class for an expanded clone.

size: NA; V: TRBV11-2; D: NA; J: TRBJ2-7; length: 17; DNA: TGTGCCAGCAGCTTACGGGTCCAAGCGGCACCCAATTACGAGCAGTACTTC; CDR3: CASSLRVQAAPNYEQYF
size: NA; V: TRBV7-8; D: TRBD1; J: TRBJ2-7; length: 14; DNA: TGTGCCAGCAGCGTGGGACAGGGAGCCTACGAGCAGTACTTC; CDR3: CASSVGQGAYEQYF
size: NA; V: TRBV6-5; D: TRBD1; J: TRBJ2-5; length: 14; DNA: TGTGCCAGCAGTTACTCGGGACAGTTAAAGACCCAGTACTTC; CDR3: CASSYSGQLKTQYF
size: NA; V: TRBV10-2; D: NA; J: TRBJ2-2; length: 13; DNA: TGCGCCAGCAGTGAGGGGAGCACCGGGGAGCTGTTTTTT; CDR3: CASSEGSTGELFF
size: NA; V: TRBV6-5; D: TRBD1; J: TRBJ1-5; length: 13; DNA: TGTGCCAGCAGGACAGGGGTAGGACAGCCCCAGCATTTT; CDR3: CASRTGVGQPQHF
size: NA; V: TRBV19; D: TRBD1; J: TRBJ2-7; length: 14; DNA: TGTGCCAGTAGTACGCAGGGGGCTCCCTACGAGCAGTACTTC; CDR3: CASSTQGAPYEQYF
size: NA; V: TRBV15; D: TRBD2; J: TRBJ2-1; length: 13; DNA: TGTGCCACCAGCAGGACTAGCTTGGGTGAGCAGTTCTTC; CDR3: CATSRTSLGEQFF
size: NA; V: TRBV7-9; D: NA; J: TRBJ1-6; length: 16; DNA: TGTGCCAGCAGCCCAGATCTCAGCGGGCTTACCTCACCCCTCCACTTT; CDR3: CASSPDLSGLTSPLHF
size: NA; V: TRBV18; D: NA; J: TRBJ2-7; length: 14; DNA: TGTGCCAGCTCAGCTCTAGTACTTGGGTACGAGCAGTACTTC; CDR3: CASSALVLGYEQYF
size: NA; V: TRBV5-8; D: NA; J: TRBJ1-5; length: 17; DNA: TGTGCCAGCAGCCCTGGGGTTGGCACCCGGGGGGGCCAGCCCCAGCATTTT; CDR3: CASSPGVGTRGGQPQHF
size: once; V: TRBV7-9; D: TRBD1; J: TRBJ1-2; length: 14; DNA: TGTGCCAGCAGCCTAACCCAGGGGGCAAGTGGCTACACCTTC; CDR3: CASSLTQGASGYTF